This T cell receptor beta chain was identified during a study of response to subunit inactivated influenza vaccine. The study, taken as a whole, reports: Every seasonal influenza vaccination brings in few new T cells, the authors suggested.

There are many counts of this clonotype. What it recognizes is unknown. TCRdb fed the RT-PCR reads into MiXCR, producing one record per CDR3 protein. The sample has some 300,000 distinct CDR3 sequences, roughly 22% seen once. Unmatched junction bases numbered 8, after V lost 4 bases and J lost 10 bases. Per the germline V gene, CDR1 is SGHAT and CDR2 is FQNNGV. This CDR3 contains 15 residues. This clonotype was obtained from a man between 50 and 75 years old who received an inactivated influenza vaccine. The chain has TRBV11-2 and TRBJ1-6; TRBD1 matches 9 bases. The starting material was PBMCs from blood, obtained 21 months after vaccination. This CDR3 is CASSSPGQGPSPLHF. The CDR3 nucleotides read TGTGCCAGCAGCTCCCCTGGACAGGGGCCCTCACCCCTCCACTTT.